Listed here is a single TCR beta chain. No antigen is known for it. The ends were cut back, 5 bases at V and 0 bases at J, with 10 bases in the middle. This CDR3 region has 14 residues. CDR1 and CDR2 (germline): SNHLY, FYNNEI. The protocol was immunoSEQ multiplex PCR, while the TCRdb copy is restricted to in-frame clones and leaves out a portion. The table includes some 80,000 clones, just under 90% detected once. This specimen comes from a study of T cell responses to AZD1222 COVID-19 vaccine. The study's findings and limits: AZD1222 recipients seropositive at baseline numbered only 6 or 7. White British donors predominated, females outnumbered males, and clonal diversity was possibly underestimated. Vaccine-associated CD4 TCRs ranged over spike, dominating at 160-218 and 743-854.

The TCR comes from an adult in good health. Sequences were derived from peripheral blood, sampled on day 0 of AZD1222 vaccination. The chain carries TRBV2 and TRBJ1-2; D uncertain. The CDR3 here is CASSSTESNYGYTF. The DNA of the CDR3 is TGTGCCAGCAGTTCAACAGAGTCTAACTATGGCTACACCTTC. The whole variable domain, remainder taken from reference TRBV2 and TRBJ1-2, is EPEVTQTPSHQVTQMGQEVILRCVPISNHLYFYWYRQILGQKVEFLVSFYNNEISEKSEIFDDQFSVERPDGSNFTLKIRSTKLEDSAMYFCASSSTESNYGYTFGSGTRLTVV.